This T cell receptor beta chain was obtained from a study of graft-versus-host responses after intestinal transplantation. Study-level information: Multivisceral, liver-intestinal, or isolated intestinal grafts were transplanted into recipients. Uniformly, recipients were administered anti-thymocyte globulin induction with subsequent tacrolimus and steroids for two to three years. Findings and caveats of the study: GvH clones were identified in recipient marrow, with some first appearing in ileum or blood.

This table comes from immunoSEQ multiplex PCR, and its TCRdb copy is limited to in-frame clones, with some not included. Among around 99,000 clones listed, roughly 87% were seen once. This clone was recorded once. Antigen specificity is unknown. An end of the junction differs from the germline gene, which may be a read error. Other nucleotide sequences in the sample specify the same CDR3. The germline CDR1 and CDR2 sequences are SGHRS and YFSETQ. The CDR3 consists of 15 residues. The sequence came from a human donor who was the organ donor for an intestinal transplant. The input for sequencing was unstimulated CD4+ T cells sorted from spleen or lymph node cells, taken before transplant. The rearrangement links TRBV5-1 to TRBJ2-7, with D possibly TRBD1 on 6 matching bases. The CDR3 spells CASSLGQGPSYEQYF. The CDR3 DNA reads TGCGCCAGCAGCTTGGGGCAGGGGCCCTCCTACGAACAGTACTTC.